The rows below give T cell receptor beta chains drawn from one sample of a study of cytomegalovirus exposure and HLA in healthy donors. Clones were read by immunoSEQ multiplex PCR, and TCRdb kept only the in-frame ones, dropping some. There are over 150,000 clones in the sample; roughly 85% occur only once, and 1% lies in the top ten. Sequencing was done on a sample of PBMCs. The receptors originated from a boy between 2 and 10 years old in good health and CMV-seronegative. Each CDR3 is given with its conserved first and last residue. The D gene is left open where the match is weak. Only part of the rows carry a size: once, few, many, or a class if the clone is expanded.

CDR3nt | CDR3aa | d_gene | v_gene | abundance | j_gene
TGTGCCAGCAGACCCGGGACTAGCAACTACGAGCAGTACTTC | CASRPGTSNYEQYF | TRBD2 | TRBV6-1 | once | TRBJ2-7
TGTGCCAGCAGCAAGACAGGGGAGACCCAGTACTTC | CASSKTGETQYF | NA | TRBV21-1 | few | TRBJ2-5
TGTGCCAGCAGCCCTCGCCACAGGGGGCAAGAGACCCAGTACTTC | CASSPRHRGQETQYF | TRBD1 | TRBV7-9 | NA | TRBJ2-5
TGTGCCAGCAGGGTACAGGGCAATCAGCCCCAGCATTTT | CASRVQGNQPQHF | NA | TRBV2 | NA | TRBJ1-5
TGTGCCAGCAGTGACCCTGCGGGGCTAGCCGGGCCGGGACTGTTTTTT | CASSDPAGLAGPGLFF | NA | TRBV6-1 | NA | TRBJ2-2
TGTGCCAGCAGCCAAACCCTAACGGGTGAGCAGTTCTTC | CASSQTLTGEQFF | NA | TRBV14 | NA | TRBJ2-1
TGTGCCAGCACAGGAAGGACCGGGGAGCTGTTTTTT | CASTGRTGELFF | NA | TRBV2 | NA | TRBJ2-2
TGTGCCAGCAGCCCTTGGGGACTAGCGGGAGTGGCCAAAAACATTCAGTACTTC | CASSPWGLAGVAKNIQYF | TRBD2 | TRBV7-8 | NA | TRBJ2-4
TGTGCCAGCAGTGACGAGGACAGGGGCTACGAGCAGTACTTC | CASSDEDRGYEQYF | TRBD1 | TRBV28 | NA | TRBJ2-7
TGTGCCAGCAGCTACACAGGGGGCCAGAACACTGAAGCTTTCTTT | CASSYTGGQNTEAFF | TRBD1 | TRBV7-9 | NA | TRBJ1-1
TGTGCCAGCAGTTGGTCCACTGGTCCCGGGGAGCTGTTTTTT | CASSWSTGPGELFF | NA | TRBV27 | once | TRBJ2-2
TGTGCCAGCAGTTTACCGGCGGGCGCAAAATCTTACGAGCAGTACTTC | CASSLPAGAKSYEQYF | NA | TRBV28 | NA | TRBJ2-7
TGTGCCAGCAGCCCCCGGGACAGGGGAGCTCGCACCTTC | CASSPRDRGARTF | TRBD1 | TRBV9 | NA | TRBJ1-2
TGTGCCAGCAGCCCCCTGACAGGGTCCCAGCCCCAGCATTTT | CASSPLTGSQPQHF | TRBD1 | TRBV6-1 | NA | TRBJ1-5
TGCCGAGCGGTCTCCTACAATGAGCAGTTCTTC | CRAVSYNEQFF | NA | TRBV20-1 | NA | TRBJ2-1
TGTGCCAGTAGTATCACAGTCGTGGATACGCAGTATTTT | CASSITVVDTQYF | NA | TRBV19 | NA | TRBJ2-3
TGCGCCAGCAGCCCTGGACTAACGTTGCAACGGACAGGGGATTCATACGGCTACACCTTC | CASSPGLTLQRTGDSYGYTF | TRBD1 | TRBV5-1 | NA | TRBJ1-2
TGTGCCAGCCTACGGGGAAATACGCAGTATTTT | CASLRGNTQYF | NA | TRBV27 | NA | TRBJ2-3
TGTGCCAGCAGACCCACTCAGGGCTCTAATCAGCCCCAGCATTTT | CASRPTQGSNQPQHF | NA | TRBV6-5 | NA | TRBJ1-5
TGTGCCAGCAGACCGGGGGCTAACTATGGCTACACCTTC | CASRPGANYGYTF | NA | TRBV6-5 | NA | TRBJ1-2
TGTGCCAGCAGCCAAAGACTAGCGGGAGACTCCACAGATACGCAGTATTTT | CASSQRLAGDSTDTQYF | TRBD2 | TRBV5-8 | NA | TRBJ2-3
TGTGCCAGCAGTCCGACAGGGTATCAGCCCCAGCATTTT | CASSPTGYQPQHF | TRBD1 | TRBV28 | NA | TRBJ1-5
TGTGCCAGCAGTGCCCGGGAGAGGAGTTACAATGAGCAGTTCTTC | CASSARERSYNEQFF | NA | TRBV2 | NA | TRBJ2-1
TGTGCCAGCAGTGAATCTATAGGGAGAGGGAACACTGAAGCTTTCTTT | CASSESIGRGNTEAFF | NA | TRBV6-1 | NA | TRBJ1-1
TGTGCCTCTTTTAAGGGGGCGTACACCGGGGAGCTGTTTTTT | CASFKGAYTGELFF | TRBD1 | TRBV28 | NA | TRBJ2-2
TGTGCCAGCAGCTATGGGGGCAATGGCTACACCTTC | CASSYGGNGYTF | NA | TRBV9 | once | TRBJ1-2
TGTGCCAGCAGCTTCTCTGGGGGGGCAGGGGGCCGGTACGAGCAGTACTTC | CASSFSGGAGGRYEQYF | NA | TRBV13 | few | TRBJ2-7
TGTGCCAGCAGCTTACTCGCTCCCAGCTACGAGCAGTACTTC | CASSLLAPSYEQYF | NA | TRBV13 | few | TRBJ2-7
TGTGCCAGCAGATCGGACAGGGGAATAACCGGGGCCAACGTCCTGACTTTC | CASRSDRGITGANVLTF | TRBD1 | TRBV11-3 | NA | TRBJ2-6
TGCGCCAGCAGCTTGCTGGGACAGGGGCCCTACGAGCAGTACTTC | CASSLLGQGPYEQYF | TRBD1 | TRBV5-1 | NA | TRBJ2-7
TGTGCCAGCAGGGGCTCCTTGGGTGAAAAACTGTTTTTT | CASRGSLGEKLFF | NA | TRBV7-9 | NA | TRBJ1-4
TGTGCCAGCGGACGGACATTGGGCCCCTACAATGAGCAGTTCTTC | CASGRTLGPYNEQFF | NA | TRBV25-1 | NA | TRBJ2-1
TGTGCCAGTAGTATCTTCCAGGCTCCCAATCAGCCCCAGCATTTT | CASSIFQAPNQPQHF | NA | TRBV19 | NA | TRBJ1-5
TGTGCCAGCAGTAGAACAGGGAGTACGCAGTATTTT | CASSRTGSTQYF | NA | TRBV6-5 | NA | TRBJ2-3
TGCGCCAGCAGCCAAATTGGACTACTCCTCCAAGAGACCCAGTACTTC | CASSQIGLLLQETQYF | NA | TRBV4-1 | NA | TRBJ2-5
TGTGCCTGGACTAGCGGGGTAGGGACCCAGTACTTC | CAWTSGVGTQYF | TRBD2 | TRBV30 | NA | TRBJ2-5